The clone carrying this T cell receptor (beta chain) was counted ten times or more. The target antigen is unknown. This record comes from a study of metastatic and nonmetastatic thyroid tumors. The overall study: A comparison of repertoires was made across blood and tumor or nodule tissue from malignant and benign thyroid patients.

None of the patients had undergone any treatment ahead of thyroid surgery. In the original workflow: In papillary thyroid cancer, a distant-metastasis classifier was built using CDR3 differences across clinicopathological groups. Via MiXCR, TCRdb re-called the PCR reads. The V and J calls and clone size are TCRdb's, not the authors'. The sample holds about 59,000 clones, about 17% seen once. Study-level findings and limits: It was reported that TCR beta diversity was significantly higher in malignant thyroid tumors than benign nodules, in blood and tumor.

This CDR3 region has 15 residues. Trimming removed 0 bases from V and 8 bases from J, with 16 bases in between. From germline, CDR1 is SGHTA and CDR2 FQGNSA. Material for sequencing was blood. This sequence joins TRBV7-2 and TRBJ1-2, with D maybe TRBD1 (6 bases). This sequence originates from a male donor with papillary thyroid cancer or a benign thyroid nodule (not recorded which). Some clones in this sample may be carry-over from other donors' samples. CDR3 region: CASSLAGGADWGYTF. The CDR3 DNA reads as TGTGCCAGCAGCTTAGCTGGGGGCGCGGACTGGGGCTACACCTTC.